The TCR beta chain described here comes from a study of memory CD4+ T cells and cytomegalovirus serostatus. This clone appeared a single time. Germline values: CDR1 SGHTA, CDR2 FQGTGA. CDR3 length: 15 amino acids. The V gene lost 2 bases and the J gene lost 3 bases, with 13 bases spanning the gap. The sort gate was single viable CD3+CD4+CD8-CD45RO+ cells for memory CD4+ T cells. Libraries were prepared by immunoSEQ multiplex PCR; TCRdb keeps only in-frame clonotypes and omits some of them. The repertoire holds 65,000 to 95,000 clones, with 80% as singletons. The chain carries TRBV7-3 and TRBJ2-5; a weak D match, TRBD1 (6 bases). The origin of this receptor is an adult in good health and CMV-seronegative. The specimen was memory CD4+ T cells from blood. CDR3 in amino acids: CASSLPESGEETQYF. Here the CDR3 DNA reads TGTGCCAGCAGCTTACCTGAATCAGGGGAAGAGACCCAGTACTTC.